This is a list of T cell receptor beta chains from one sample in a study of blood T cell repertoires in COVID-19. TCRdb's table, derived via immunoSEQ multiplex PCR, lists solely in-frame clones and lacks some. The table has roughly 150,000 clones, 80% to 85% seen once. The sample taken for sequencing was peripheral blood. These TCRs come from a man between 65 and 80 years old with active or convalescent COVID-19. Each CDR3 is given with its conserved first and last residue. The order of the fields is CDR3 DNA, CDR3 protein, D gene, CDR3 length, V gene, clone size, J gene. D genes are given only for firm matches. The size of a clone is reported for some rows only, either as once, few or many, or as a class for expanded clones.

cdr3_nt: TGTGCCAGCAGCCCGGACAGGGGGATCTATGGCTACACCTTC
cdr3_aa: CASSPDRGIYGYTF
d_call: TRBD1
cdr3_length: 14
v_call: TRBV7-9
clone_size: NA
j_call: TRBJ1-2

cdr3_nt: TGTGCCAGCAGCGTAGGCGGGGGAAATACGCAGTATTTT
cdr3_aa: CASSVGGGNTQYF
d_call: TRBD2
cdr3_length: 13
v_call: TRBV9
clone_size: NA
j_call: TRBJ2-3

cdr3_nt: TGTGCCAGTAGTATAGGACAGGGGGCTTGGGGCTACACCTTC
cdr3_aa: CASSIGQGAWGYTF
d_call: TRBD1
cdr3_length: 14
v_call: TRBV19
clone_size: NA
j_call: TRBJ1-2

cdr3_nt: TGTGCCAGCTCACCAGGGACTAGCGCGGGCAATGAGCAGTTCTTC
cdr3_aa: CASSPGTSAGNEQFF
d_call: TRBD2
cdr3_length: 15
v_call: TRBV18
clone_size: NA
j_call: TRBJ2-1

cdr3_nt: TGCGCCAGCAGCCCATTCGGGGTAGCGGGCCGCTACGAGCAGTACTTC
cdr3_aa: CASSPFGVAGRYEQYF
d_call: TRBD2
cdr3_length: 16
v_call: TRBV4-3
clone_size: NA
j_call: TRBJ2-7

cdr3_nt: TGTGCCAGCAGTACGCCCTATAGCAATCAGCCCCAGCATTTT
cdr3_aa: CASSTPYSNQPQHF
d_call: NA
cdr3_length: 14
v_call: TRBV6-6
clone_size: few
j_call: TRBJ1-5

cdr3_nt: TGTGCCACCAGCAGAGAGCAGGTTCATGAAAAACTGTTTTTT
cdr3_aa: CATSREQVHEKLFF
d_call: NA
cdr3_length: 14
v_call: TRBV15
clone_size: NA
j_call: TRBJ1-4

cdr3_nt: TGTGCCAGTAGTATAGTTCGCGGCAGGGGCCTCAACACTGAAGCTTTCTTT
cdr3_aa: CASSIVRGRGLNTEAFF
d_call: NA
cdr3_length: 17
v_call: TRBV19
clone_size: NA
j_call: TRBJ1-1

cdr3_nt: TGTGCCAGTAGTGAGGGAGCTTACTATGGCTACACCTTC
cdr3_aa: CASSEGAYYGYTF
d_call: NA
cdr3_length: 13
v_call: TRBV19
clone_size: NA
j_call: TRBJ1-2

cdr3_nt: TGTGCCAGCAGCCTTACCCCACAGGGCGGCTATGGCTACACCTTC
cdr3_aa: CASSLTPQGGYGYTF
d_call: NA
cdr3_length: 15
v_call: TRBV7-6
clone_size: NA
j_call: TRBJ1-2

cdr3_nt: TGTGCCAGCAGCTTCACTGCAGGGGGCTTCCCTGAAGCTTTCTTT
cdr3_aa: CASSFTAGGFPEAFF
d_call: TRBD1
cdr3_length: 15
v_call: TRBV6-5
clone_size: NA
j_call: TRBJ1-1

cdr3_nt: TGTGCCAGCACCGGGGGGGACAGGGGTTTTGGTGAAAAACTGTTTTTT
cdr3_aa: CASTGGDRGFGEKLFF
d_call: TRBD1
cdr3_length: 16
v_call: TRBV7-9
clone_size: NA
j_call: TRBJ1-4

cdr3_nt: TGTGCCACCGAAAATGGACAGGGGACCGGTACGCAGTATTTT
cdr3_aa: CATENGQGTGTQYF
d_call: TRBD1
cdr3_length: 14
v_call: TRBV24-1
clone_size: few
j_call: TRBJ2-3

cdr3_nt: TGCGCCAGCAGCCAACGGGGGGCTGGAAACACCATATATTTT
cdr3_aa: CASSQRGAGNTIYF
d_call: NA
cdr3_length: 14
v_call: TRBV4-3
clone_size: NA
j_call: TRBJ1-3

cdr3_nt: TGTGCCAGCAGCCCAGGGACAGTTTCTGGCAATGAGCAGTTCTTC
cdr3_aa: CASSPGTVSGNEQFF
d_call: TRBD1
cdr3_length: 15
v_call: TRBV13
clone_size: few
j_call: TRBJ2-1

cdr3_nt: TGTGCCAGCAGCTCCATTCCAGTTAAAGAAGCTTTCTTT
cdr3_aa: CASSSIPVKEAFF
d_call: NA
cdr3_length: 13
v_call: TRBV7-2
clone_size: NA
j_call: TRBJ1-1

cdr3_nt: TGTGCCAGCAGTGAGCCGGGACAGGCCTCCTACGAGCAGTACTTC
cdr3_aa: CASSEPGQASYEQYF
d_call: TRBD1
cdr3_length: 15
v_call: TRBV6-1
clone_size: NA
j_call: TRBJ2-7

cdr3_nt: TGTGCCAGCAGTTGGCCGGGACAGGGGTTTCAGCCCCAGCATTTT
cdr3_aa: CASSWPGQGFQPQHF
d_call: TRBD1
cdr3_length: 15
v_call: TRBV6-2/TRBV6-3
clone_size: NA
j_call: TRBJ1-5

cdr3_nt: TGTGCAAGTCGCCTTAGCGGGGCCGACACTTGCTCCTACGAGCAGTACTTC
cdr3_aa: CASRLSGADTCSYEQYF
d_call: NA
cdr3_length: 17
v_call: TRBV12-2
clone_size: NA
j_call: TRBJ2-7

cdr3_nt: TGTGCCTGGAGTGTAGGAGTCCGAGGAGAGACCCAGTACTTC
cdr3_aa: CAWSVGVRGETQYF
d_call: NA
cdr3_length: 14
v_call: TRBV30
clone_size: NA
j_call: TRBJ2-5

cdr3_nt: TGTGCCAGCAGTGCCCCACTAGCGGGAGGGGAGACCCAGTACTTC
cdr3_aa: CASSAPLAGGETQYF
d_call: TRBD2
cdr3_length: 15
v_call: TRBV25-1
clone_size: NA
j_call: TRBJ2-5

cdr3_nt: TGTGCCAGTACCTACGGAGGGCTAGGGCAGCCCCAGCATTTT
cdr3_aa: CASTYGGLGQPQHF
d_call: NA
cdr3_length: 14
v_call: TRBV19
clone_size: NA
j_call: TRBJ1-5

cdr3_nt: TGTGCCAGTAGTAGTCCTGGACTAGCCCGCTCTAGCACAGATACGCAGTATTTT
cdr3_aa: CASSSPGLARSSTDTQYF
d_call: TRBD2
cdr3_length: 18
v_call: TRBV19
clone_size: NA
j_call: TRBJ2-3

cdr3_nt: TGTGCCAGCAGCTTGAGGTCACAGGGGGACTATGGCTACACCTTC
cdr3_aa: CASSLRSQGDYGYTF
d_call: TRBD1
cdr3_length: 15
v_call: TRBV5-4
clone_size: NA
j_call: TRBJ1-2

cdr3_nt: TGTGCCAGCAGCTTGGGGCTACCCAGAGGGGAGACCCAGTACTTC
cdr3_aa: CASSLGLPRGETQYF
d_call: NA
cdr3_length: 15
v_call: TRBV5-6
clone_size: NA
j_call: TRBJ2-5

cdr3_nt: TGTGCCTGGAGTGGCAGGGGATCTACCTACGAGCAGTACTTC
cdr3_aa: CAWSGRGSTYEQYF
d_call: NA
cdr3_length: 14
v_call: TRBV30
clone_size: NA
j_call: TRBJ2-7

cdr3_nt: TGTGCCAGTACCCTAGACGGGGGCTCTGGAAACACCATATATTTT
cdr3_aa: CASTLDGGSGNTIYF
d_call: NA
cdr3_length: 15
v_call: TRBV19
clone_size: few
j_call: TRBJ1-3

cdr3_nt: TGTGCCAGCAGCTTAGGACTAGCGTTAGCCAAAAACATTCAGTACTTC
cdr3_aa: CASSLGLALAKNIQYF
d_call: TRBD2
cdr3_length: 16
v_call: TRBV7-2
clone_size: NA
j_call: TRBJ2-4

cdr3_nt: TGTGCCAGCAGTCCCTCCCGGGACAGGGCTCGCGAGCAGTACTTC
cdr3_aa: CASSPSRDRAREQYF
d_call: TRBD1
cdr3_length: 15
v_call: TRBV6-2/TRBV6-3
clone_size: NA
j_call: TRBJ2-7

cdr3_nt: TGTGCCAGCAGTTGGGGCGCCGTGTGGAATGAGCAGTTCTTC
cdr3_aa: CASSWGAVWNEQFF
d_call: NA
cdr3_length: 14
v_call: TRBV27
clone_size: once
j_call: TRBJ2-1

cdr3_nt: TGTGCCAGCCTCGGGATTGATGAAAAACTGTTTTTT
cdr3_aa: CASLGIDEKLFF
d_call: NA
cdr3_length: 12
v_call: TRBV12-3/TRBV12-4
clone_size: NA
j_call: TRBJ1-4

cdr3_nt: TGTGCCAGCTCATCTACAGGGAGAGGGGCTGAAGCTTTCTTT
cdr3_aa: CASSSTGRGAEAFF
d_call: NA
cdr3_length: 14
v_call: TRBV18
clone_size: NA
j_call: TRBJ1-1

cdr3_nt: TGCGCCAGCAGCTTGGAAGGAGTCCCGGGTTACGAGCAGTACTTC
cdr3_aa: CASSLEGVPGYEQYF
d_call: NA
cdr3_length: 15
v_call: TRBV5-1
clone_size: NA
j_call: TRBJ2-7

cdr3_nt: TGTGCCACCAGTGACGCCATCGGGACAGGCCCCACAGATACGCAGTATTTT
cdr3_aa: CATSDAIGTGPTDTQYF
d_call: TRBD1
cdr3_length: 17
v_call: TRBV24-1
clone_size: NA
j_call: TRBJ2-3

cdr3_nt: TGTGCCAGCAGTCGACGGAGCTCTGGAAACACCATATATTTT
cdr3_aa: CASSRRSSGNTIYF
d_call: NA
cdr3_length: 14
v_call: TRBV28
clone_size: NA
j_call: TRBJ1-3

cdr3_nt: TGTGCCATCAGTCGAGGCGGGGGGGCCCAAGAGACCCAGTACTTC
cdr3_aa: CAISRGGGAQETQYF
d_call: TRBD2
cdr3_length: 15
v_call: TRBV10-3
clone_size: once
j_call: TRBJ2-5

cdr3_nt: TGTGCCAGCAGTTACCAGGGGGCGCGGGGAACTGAAGCTTTCTTT
cdr3_aa: CASSYQGARGTEAFF
d_call: TRBD1
cdr3_length: 15
v_call: TRBV6-5
clone_size: NA
j_call: TRBJ1-1

cdr3_nt: TGTGCCAGCAGCCCCGCCGGGACAGGGTGGATCCAGTACTTC
cdr3_aa: CASSPAGTGWIQYF
d_call: TRBD1
cdr3_length: 14
v_call: TRBV9
clone_size: NA
j_call: TRBJ2-5

cdr3_nt: TGCGCCAGCAGGGACAGGGGAATGGGTGATGGCTACACCTTC
cdr3_aa: CASRDRGMGDGYTF
d_call: TRBD1
cdr3_length: 14
v_call: TRBV10-2
clone_size: NA
j_call: TRBJ1-2

cdr3_nt: TGTGCCAGCACCCCCAGCGGGAGTGCAGATACGCAGTATTTT
cdr3_aa: CASTPSGSADTQYF
d_call: TRBD2
cdr3_length: 14
v_call: TRBV11-2
clone_size: NA
j_call: TRBJ2-3

cdr3_nt: TGTGCCAGCAGTACGACAGGGCGAAAGACCCAGTACTTC
cdr3_aa: CASSTTGRKTQYF
d_call: TRBD1
cdr3_length: 13
v_call: TRBV6-5
clone_size: few
j_call: TRBJ2-5

cdr3_nt: TGCGCCAGCAGCTTGGGACAGATGGGCACAGATACGCAGTATTTT
cdr3_aa: CASSLGQMGTDTQYF
d_call: NA
cdr3_length: 15
v_call: TRBV5-1
clone_size: NA
j_call: TRBJ2-3

cdr3_nt: TGTGCCACCAGCAGAGCCAGGGACAGGAACTACGAGCAGTACTTC
cdr3_aa: CATSRARDRNYEQYF
d_call: TRBD1
cdr3_length: 15
v_call: TRBV15
clone_size: NA
j_call: TRBJ2-7

cdr3_nt: TGTGCCAGCAGCTTACGTACCGTTACACTATACGAGCAGTACTTC
cdr3_aa: CASSLRTVTLYEQYF
d_call: NA
cdr3_length: 15
v_call: TRBV7-2
clone_size: NA
j_call: TRBJ2-7

cdr3_nt: TGTGCCAGCAGCTTAGGGGGGACAGGGCTCAATGAGCAGTTCTTC
cdr3_aa: CASSLGGTGLNEQFF
d_call: TRBD1
cdr3_length: 15
v_call: TRBV7-2
clone_size: NA
j_call: TRBJ2-1

cdr3_nt: TGTGCCTGGATGGGAATACGGGGGGCGAACTATGGCTACACCTTC
cdr3_aa: CAWMGIRGANYGYTF
d_call: NA
cdr3_length: 15
v_call: TRBV30
clone_size: NA
j_call: TRBJ1-2

cdr3_nt: TGTGCCAGCGTATTTTGGGGACAGCCTAATGAAAAACTGTTTTTT
cdr3_aa: CASVFWGQPNEKLFF
d_call: TRBD1
cdr3_length: 15
v_call: TRBV2
clone_size: NA
j_call: TRBJ1-4

cdr3_nt: TGTGCCACCCACCCAGGATCTACTAACTATGGCTACACCTTC
cdr3_aa: CATHPGSTNYGYTF
d_call: NA
cdr3_length: 14
v_call: TRBV19
clone_size: NA
j_call: TRBJ1-2

cdr3_nt: TGCGCCAGCAGCTTGCAGGGGGCGCCCACTGAAGCTTTCTTT
cdr3_aa: CASSLQGAPTEAFF
d_call: TRBD1
cdr3_length: 14
v_call: TRBV5-1
clone_size: NA
j_call: TRBJ1-1

cdr3_nt: TGTGCCAGCAGCTTAAAGTCGCAGGGGGCGGACGAAAAACTGTTTTTT
cdr3_aa: CASSLKSQGADEKLFF
d_call: TRBD1
cdr3_length: 16
v_call: TRBV5-4
clone_size: NA
j_call: TRBJ1-4

cdr3_nt: TGTGCCAGCAGCCAAGGTGGTTACAGGGTGGGCTGGCAGTACTTC
cdr3_aa: CASSQGGYRVGWQYF
d_call: NA
cdr3_length: 15
v_call: TRBV3-1/TRBV3-2
clone_size: NA
j_call: TRBJ2-7

cdr3_nt: TGTGCCAGCAGTTTACAGGGTAGCAACGAGCAGTACTTC
cdr3_aa: CASSLQGSNEQYF
d_call: NA
cdr3_length: 13
v_call: TRBV28
clone_size: NA
j_call: TRBJ2-7

cdr3_nt: TGTGCCAGCAGTTACGGTGCAGCTGAAGCTTTCTTT
cdr3_aa: CASSYGAAEAFF
d_call: NA
cdr3_length: 12
v_call: TRBV6-2/TRBV6-3
clone_size: NA
j_call: TRBJ1-1

cdr3_nt: TGCGCCAGCAGCCAAGATTTGATGGTCCGGGGGAGCTCCTACGAGCAGTACTTC
cdr3_aa: CASSQDLMVRGSSYEQYF
d_call: NA
cdr3_length: 18
v_call: TRBV4-3
clone_size: once
j_call: TRBJ2-7

cdr3_nt: TGTGCCATCAATCCGGACAGGGCGGGTGAGACCCAGTACTTC
cdr3_aa: CAINPDRAGETQYF
d_call: TRBD1
cdr3_length: 14
v_call: TRBV10-3
clone_size: NA
j_call: TRBJ2-5

cdr3_nt: TGTGCCAGCAGTTACTCGTCCGGGGGGATCTACGAGCAGTACTTC
cdr3_aa: CASSYSSGGIYEQYF
d_call: TRBD2
cdr3_length: 15
v_call: TRBV6-5
clone_size: once
j_call: TRBJ2-7

cdr3_nt: TGTGCCAGCAGTTTAGGGCTCCGGGCTAGCGGGAGCTACGAGCAGTACTTC
cdr3_aa: CASSLGLRASGSYEQYF
d_call: TRBD2
cdr3_length: 17
v_call: TRBV27
clone_size: NA
j_call: TRBJ2-7

cdr3_nt: TGTGCCAGTAGTATTGGGAGGGAGCCTAACTATGGCTACACCTTC
cdr3_aa: CASSIGREPNYGYTF
d_call: NA
cdr3_length: 15
v_call: TRBV19
clone_size: NA
j_call: TRBJ1-2

cdr3_nt: TGTGCAAAGACGGACACTAGCAAGGGATCTAGCACAGATACGCAGTATTTT
cdr3_aa: CAKTDTSKGSSTDTQYF
d_call: NA
cdr3_length: 17
v_call: TRBV7-9
clone_size: once
j_call: TRBJ2-3

cdr3_nt: TGCAGCGTGCAACAGGGGCGGAATCAGCCCCAGCATTTT
cdr3_aa: CSVQQGRNQPQHF
d_call: TRBD1
cdr3_length: 13
v_call: TRBV29-1
clone_size: NA
j_call: TRBJ1-5